The rows below give T cell receptor beta chains drawn from one sample of a study of blood T cell repertoires in COVID-19. The assay was immunoSEQ multiplex PCR, and TCRdb's table has in-frame clones only and misses some. The table shows some 120,000 clones, with more than 75% occurring only once. Sequencing input: peripheral blood. Every receptor here comes from a woman in her fifties or sixties with acute or convalescent COVID-19. Each CDR3 is given with its conserved first and last residue. A D gene is named only where the DNA matches it firmly.

D: .
V: TRBV6-1
J: TRBJ1-2
CDR3: CASSEDAGGYGYTF

D: TRBD2
V: TRBV19
J: TRBJ2-3
CDR3: CASSRKPGLAYRTDTQYF

D: .
V: TRBV7-9
J: TRBJ2-2
CDR3: CASSLVLRNTGELFF

D: .
V: TRBV7-2
J: TRBJ2-1
CDR3: CASSPDSGRDYNEQFF

D: .
V: TRBV7-7
J: TRBJ2-7
CDR3: CASSLGPEAYEQYF

D: TRBD2
V: TRBV18
J: TRBJ2-7
CDR3: CASSGGSAYEQYF

D: TRBD1
V: TRBV30
J: TRBJ2-5
CDR3: CAWRGDSPETQYF

D: .
V: TRBV9
J: TRBJ1-3
CDR3: CASSPQMLGNTIYF

D: .
V: TRBV11-3
J: TRBJ1-2
CDR3: CASSLQGQNYGYTF

D: .
V: TRBV19
J: TRBJ1-5
CDR3: CASSGAGDQPQHF

D: .
V: TRBV6-2/TRBV6-3
J: TRBJ1-2
CDR3: CASSSRFVGGLPYGYTF

D: .
V: TRBV5-1
J: TRBJ2-2
CDR3: CASSPRGTGELFF

D: TRBD1
V: TRBV2
J: TRBJ1-1
CDR3: CASRDRGNTEAFF

D: TRBD2
V: TRBV5-1
J: TRBJ2-1
CDR3: CASSLEGSGRANEQFF

D: TRBD1
V: TRBV10-2
J: TRBJ1-5
CDR3: CASSRDRSNQPQHF

D: .
V: TRBV14
J: TRBJ1-6
CDR3: CASSQRSSYNSPLHF

D: .
V: TRBV9
J: TRBJ1-6
CDR3: CASSVGPGKNSPLHF

D: .
V: TRBV5-4
J: TRBJ2-2
CDR3: CASSLGQGGTGELFF

D: .
V: TRBV10-1
J: TRBJ2-7
CDR3: CASSPGTRNEQYF

D: .
V: TRBV6-5
J: TRBJ1-5
CDR3: CATGTQNSNQPQHF

D: .
V: TRBV9
J: TRBJ1-5
CDR3: CASSPQGGSNQPQHF

D: .
V: TRBV19
J: TRBJ1-5
CDR3: CASSSQWGADQPQHF

D: TRBD1
V: TRBV30
J: TRBJ1-2
CDR3: CAWNWGTGEYGYTF

D: TRBD2
V: TRBV6-1
J: TRBJ2-3
CDR3: CASSETGFAGGTDTQYF

D: .
V: TRBV18
J: TRBJ1-3
CDR3: CASSAGGPNSGNTIYF

D: TRBD2
V: TRBV6-1
J: TRBJ2-2
CDR3: CASSDIAGHTGELFF

D: .
V: TRBV11-2
J: TRBJ1-4
CDR3: CASSLLQGSEKLFF

D: TRBD2
V: TRBV2
J: TRBJ2-7
CDR3: CASSRSGEGYEQYF

D: .
V: TRBV6-6
J: TRBJ2-5
CDR3: CASSYLDSRETQYF

D: .
V: TRBV7-2
J: TRBJ2-1
CDR3: CASTLGAQQFF

D: .
V: TRBV24-1
J: TRBJ1-3
CDR3: CATQQGSGNTIYF

D: .
V: TRBV7-9
J: TRBJ1-1
CDR3: CASSQHEGMRTEAFF

D: TRBD1
V: TRBV4-3
J: TRBJ2-2
CDR3: CASSPKIYTGGAGELFF

D: .
V: TRBV30
J: TRBJ1-3
CDR3: CAWSVISGNTIYF

D: TRBD2
V: TRBV27
J: TRBJ2-7
CDR3: CASSLSQGLADSYEQYF

D: TRBD1
V: TRBV30
J: TRBJ1-1
CDR3: CAWSRSGQGGTEAFF

D: TRBD1
V: TRBV25-1
J: TRBJ1-2
CDR3: CASSDSKSGGHYGYTF

D: .
V: TRBV7-2
J: TRBJ1-2
CDR3: CASSQYYGYTF

D: .
V: TRBV6-5
J: TRBJ2-5
CDR3: CASSYPPGETQYF

D: TRBD1
V: TRBV24-1
J: TRBJ2-3
CDR3: CATSDSLGDRGRDTQYF

D: TRBD1
V: TRBV7-3
J: TRBJ1-1
CDR3: CASSIRDRGPLTEAFF

D: TRBD2
V: TRBV7-7
J: TRBJ2-1
CDR3: CASSSGLAVYNEQFF

D: .
V: TRBV30
J: TRBJ1-5
CDR3: CAWSPGEQYSNQPQHF

D: TRBD1
V: TRBV11-3
J: TRBJ1-2
CDR3: CASSKPGQGADGYTF

D: TRBD1
V: TRBV6-5
J: TRBJ1-2
CDR3: CASGGQGFYGYTF

D: .
V: TRBV20-1
J: TRBJ1-2
CDR3: CSANPEWGYTF

D: .
V: TRBV4-1
J: TRBJ1-6
CDR3: CASSQVSSEYNSPLHF

D: TRBD1
V: TRBV6-6
J: TRBJ1-3
CDR3: CASSPGTGALSGNTIYF